This record covers a single T cell receptor (beta chain). Germline CDR1 and CDR2: MNHEY and SVGAGI. This CDR3 is built from 14 residues. V shed 1 base and J shed 6 bases, with 7 bases lying between them. In the original workflow: From reference gene primer amplification, estimates of nucleated cell counts were derived. The protocol was immunoSEQ multiplex PCR, while the TCRdb copy is restricted to in-frame clones and leaves out a portion. V, J and clone size derive from that table, while D and trimming were established from the DNA sequence. The data contain 12,000 to 15,000 clones, about four fifths of them singletons. These data belong to a study of blood T cell repertoires in COVID-19. Whole-study context: Whether acute or convalescent, the COVID-19 samples came from the United States, Italy and Spain. PBMCs, B-cell-depleted T cells, or T cells provided the cDNA or gDNA that made up the material.

This sequence joins TRBV6-5 and TRBJ1-6, with D maybe TRBD1 (6 bases). The material sequenced was peripheral blood. The origin of this receptor is a man in his 60s with acute or convalescent COVID-19. In DNA form, the CDR3 reads TGTGCCAGCAGTTACTTACAGGGTAATTCACCCCTCCACTTT. Protein sequence: CASSYLQGNSPLHF.